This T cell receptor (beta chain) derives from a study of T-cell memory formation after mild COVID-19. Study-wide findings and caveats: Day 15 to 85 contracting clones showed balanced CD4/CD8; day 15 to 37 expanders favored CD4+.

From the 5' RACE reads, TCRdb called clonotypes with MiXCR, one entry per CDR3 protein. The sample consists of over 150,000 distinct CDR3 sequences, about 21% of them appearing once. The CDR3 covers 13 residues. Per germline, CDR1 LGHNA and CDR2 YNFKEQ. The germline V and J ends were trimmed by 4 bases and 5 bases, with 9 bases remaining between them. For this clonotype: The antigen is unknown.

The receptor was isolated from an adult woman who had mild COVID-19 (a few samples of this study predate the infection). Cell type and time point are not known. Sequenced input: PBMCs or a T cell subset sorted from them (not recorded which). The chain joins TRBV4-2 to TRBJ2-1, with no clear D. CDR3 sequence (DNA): TGTGCCAGCAGCCCCGGCAGAAACAATGAGCAGTTCTTC. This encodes CASSPGRNNEQFF.